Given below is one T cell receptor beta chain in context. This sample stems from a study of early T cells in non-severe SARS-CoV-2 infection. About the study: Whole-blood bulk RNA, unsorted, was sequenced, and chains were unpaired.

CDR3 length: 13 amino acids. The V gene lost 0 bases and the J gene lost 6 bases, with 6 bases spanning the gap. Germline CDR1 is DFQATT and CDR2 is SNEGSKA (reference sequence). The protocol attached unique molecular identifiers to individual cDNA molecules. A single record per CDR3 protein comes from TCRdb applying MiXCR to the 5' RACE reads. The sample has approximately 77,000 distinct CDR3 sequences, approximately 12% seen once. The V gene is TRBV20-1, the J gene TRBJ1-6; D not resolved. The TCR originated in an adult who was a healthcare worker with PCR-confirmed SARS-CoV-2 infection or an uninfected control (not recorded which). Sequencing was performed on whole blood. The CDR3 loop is CSARDPPNSPLHF. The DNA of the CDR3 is TGCAGTGCTAGAGATCCCCCTAATTCACCCCTCCACTTT.